The 10 T cell receptor beta chains listed next were all sequenced from one sample in a study of blood T cell repertoires in COVID-19. Assay used: immunoSEQ multiplex PCR; TCRdb lists only in-frame clones, some missing. Of around 300,000 clones listed, 65% to 90% are singletons. Source material: peripheral blood. The source of these receptors is a human donor in a cohort sampled during active COVID-19.

The rearrangement joins TRBV30 to TRBJ1-3; D is undetermined. Germline CDR1 GTSNPN, CDR2 SVGIG (reference sequence). This CDR3 region has 14 residues. V was cut by 4 bases and J by 5 bases, with 15 bases left in between. CDR3 region: CAWTMGGIRNTIYF. CDR3 DNA sequence: TGTGCCTGGACAATGGGAGGGATCCGAAACACCATATATTTT.

This clone was seen only once. The chain uses TRBV25-1 and TRBJ1-1; tentative D call: TRBD1 (5 bases). Trimming stripped 8 bases from V and 6 bases from J, with 10 bases between. Germline CDR1 is MGHDK and CDR2 is SYGVNS. This CDR3 is built from 11 residues. The CDR3 here is CASGGGAEAFF. The CDR3 DNA sequence: TGTGCCAGCGGGGGAGGGGCTGAAGCTTTCTTT.

The chain employs TRBV24-1 and TRBJ1-1; TRBD1 aligns across 8 bases. V lost 8 bases and J lost 1; bases outside the gene matches: 2. Germline CDR1 KGHDR, CDR2 SFDVKD. The length of the CDR3 is 13 residues. The CDR3: CATTQGANTEAFF. In nucleotides, the CDR3 is TGTGCCACCACCCAGGGGGCGAACACTGAAGCTTTCTTT.

The J gene is TRBJ2-3, the V gene TRBV9, with 7 nucleotides matching TRBD1. CDR3 length: 15 amino acids. Germline assignment: CDR1 SGDLS and CDR2 YYNGEE. J lost 2 bases, V lost 0 bases, and 3 bases had no gene match. DNA of the CDR3: TGTGCCAGCAGCGTAGAGGACAGGAACACAGATACGCAGTATTTT. Its protein is CASSVEDRNTDTQYF.

The chain has TRBV7-2 and TRBJ1-3; D is perhaps TRBD1 (5 bases). Looked up from germline, CDR1 is SGHTA and CDR2 is FQGNSA. The CDR3 is 15 amino acids. V shed 4 bases and J shed 0 bases, with 10 bases lying between them. CDR3 amino acids: CASSSGHYSGNTIYF. Written as DNA, the CDR3 is TGTGCCAGCAGCTCAGGACACTACTCTGGAAACACCATATATTTT.

The genes are TRBV7-9 and TRBJ1-1; possible D gene TRBD1, 5 bases. This CDR3 is built from 14 residues. Germline V gene sequence: CDR1 SEHNR, CDR2 FQNEAQ (reference sequence). Trimming cost V 7 bases and J 2 bases, with 14 bases left between them. This chain's CDR3 is CASTDDSINTEAFF. Here the CDR3 DNA reads TGTGCCAGCACTGATGACAGCATAAACACTGAAGCTTTCTTT.

The genes are TRBV2 and TRBJ1-1; 7 bases map to TRBD1. The germline gives CDR1 SNHLY, CDR2 FYNNEI. Germline trimming cut 2 bases from V and 5 bases from J; bases unmatched to any gene: 8. The CDR3 covers 15 residues. CDR3 sequence: CASSEYLGGLTEAFF. For the CDR3, the DNA is TGTGCCAGCAGTGAATATCTAGGGGGCTTGACTGAAGCTTTCTTT. The full variable domain, in which reference TRBV2 and TRBJ1-1 provide the parts outside the CDR3, is EPEVTQTPSHQVTQMGQEVILRCVPISNHLYFYWYRQILGQKVEFLVSFYNNEISEKSEIFDDQFSVERPDGSNFTLKIRSTKLEDSAMYFCASSEYLGGLTEAFFGQGTRLTVV.

The chain links TRBV27 to TRBJ2-7, with D possibly TRBD1 on 6 matching bases. The V gene's germline CDR1 is MNHEY and CDR2 SMNVEV (reference sequence). CDR3 length: 13 amino acids. V was cut by 6 bases and J by 0 bases, with 9 bases left in between. The CDR3 protein is CASRLRGSYEQYF. DNA of the CDR3: TGTGCCAGCAGGCTCAGGGGCTCCTACGAGCAGTACTTC.

This clone was recorded once. CDR3 loop: CASSKWRGGGYTF. The CDR3 coding sequence is TGTGCCAGCAGCAAATGGAGGGGAGGTGGCTACACCTTC. The chain carries TRBV21-1 and TRBJ1-2. TRBV21-1 is tagged as a pseudogene. The CDR3 length is 13 residues.

The chain is built from TRBV4-2 and TRBJ1-6; 8 bases fit TRBD1. V lost 4 bases to trimming and J lost 0 bases; unmatched junction nucleotides: 5. This CDR3 comprises 17 residues. Germline loops: CDR1 LGHNA, CDR2 YNFKEQ. The CDR3 DNA follows: TGTGCCAGCAGCCCGGAGACAGGGGTCTCCTATAATTCACCCCTCCACTTT. The encoded protein is CASSPETGVSYNSPLHF.